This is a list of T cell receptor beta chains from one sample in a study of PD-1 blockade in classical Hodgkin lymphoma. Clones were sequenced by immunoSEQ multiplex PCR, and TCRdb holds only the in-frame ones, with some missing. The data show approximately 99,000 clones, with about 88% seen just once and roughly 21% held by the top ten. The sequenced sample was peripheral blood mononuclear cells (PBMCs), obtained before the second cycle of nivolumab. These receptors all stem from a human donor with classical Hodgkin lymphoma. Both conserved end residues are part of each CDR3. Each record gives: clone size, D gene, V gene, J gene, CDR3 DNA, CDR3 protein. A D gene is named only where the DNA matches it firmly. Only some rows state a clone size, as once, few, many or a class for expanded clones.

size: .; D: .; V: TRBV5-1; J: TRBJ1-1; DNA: TGCGCCAGCAGCTTGAGCAGCTCAAACACTGAAGCTTTCTTT; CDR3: CASSLSSSNTEAFF
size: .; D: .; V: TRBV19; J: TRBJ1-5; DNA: TGTGCCAGTACCCGCGGGACCCATCAGCCCCAGCATTTT; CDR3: CASTRGTHQPQHF
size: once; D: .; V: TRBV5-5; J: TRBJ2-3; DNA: TGTGCCAGCAGCTTTCTGACGGTTACCACAGATACGCAGTATTTT; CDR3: CASSFLTVTTDTQYF
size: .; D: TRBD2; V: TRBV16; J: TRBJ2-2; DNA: TGTGCCAGCAGCCAAGTGGCTAGCGGTGCCACCGGGGAGCTGTTTTTT; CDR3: CASSQVASGATGELFF
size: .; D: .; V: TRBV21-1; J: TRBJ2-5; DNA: TGTGCCAGCAGCAAAGAAGCGCTATCCCAAGAGACCCAGTACTTC; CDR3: CASSKEALSQETQYF
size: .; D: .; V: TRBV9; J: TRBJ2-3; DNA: TGTGCCAGCAGCGAGGACAGTATCACAGATACGCAGTATTTT; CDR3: CASSEDSITDTQYF
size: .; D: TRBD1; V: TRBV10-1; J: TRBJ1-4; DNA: TGCGCCAGCAGCCGGGACAGGGGTGAAAAACTGTTTTTT; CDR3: CASSRDRGEKLFF
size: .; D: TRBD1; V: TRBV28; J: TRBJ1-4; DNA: TGTGCCAGCAGTAGAGAGGGGGCTAAACTGTTTTTT; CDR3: CASSREGAKLFF
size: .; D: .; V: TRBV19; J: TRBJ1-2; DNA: TGTGCCAGTAGCTATACCGGGCCCGCTAACTATGGCTACACCTTC; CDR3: CASSYTGPANYGYTF
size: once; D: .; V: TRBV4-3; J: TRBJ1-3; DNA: TGCGCCAGCAGCTCCAGTCCGGGGCTTGGAAACACCATATATTTT; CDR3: CASSSSPGLGNTIYF
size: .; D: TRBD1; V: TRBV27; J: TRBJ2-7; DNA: TGTGCCAGCAGTTCTCGGACAGGGGAAATCGTTCCCTACGAGCAGTACTTC; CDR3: CASSSRTGEIVPYEQYF
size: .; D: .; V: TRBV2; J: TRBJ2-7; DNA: TGTGCCAGCAGTGAATATTTGGGGGGCTGGAACGAGCAGTACTTC; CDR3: CASSEYLGGWNEQYF
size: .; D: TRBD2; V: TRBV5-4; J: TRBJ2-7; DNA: TGTGCCAGCTCGCGGGAGTCTTCCCACGAGCAGTACTTC; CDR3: CASSRESSHEQYF
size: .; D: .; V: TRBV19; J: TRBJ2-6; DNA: TGTGCCAGTAGTATGGGGTGGGCGGCTAGCTCTGGGGCCAACGTCCTGACTTTC; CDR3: CASSMGWAASSGANVLTF
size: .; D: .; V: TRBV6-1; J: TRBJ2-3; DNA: TGTGCCACTCTCCCGGGTCTTAGCACAGATACGCAGTATTTT; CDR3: CATLPGLSTDTQYF
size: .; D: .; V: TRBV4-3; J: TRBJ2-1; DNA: TGCGCCAGCAGCCAAGATAGGCGTTACAATGAGCAGTTCTTC; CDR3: CASSQDRRYNEQFF
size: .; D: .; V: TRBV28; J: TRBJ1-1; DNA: TGTGCCAGCACAAGGGACACTGAAGCTTTCTTT; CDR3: CASTRDTEAFF
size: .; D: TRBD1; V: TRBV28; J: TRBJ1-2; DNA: TGTGCCAGCAGTTTATTTCTCTCGACAGGGGGCTATGGCTACACCTTC; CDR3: CASSLFLSTGGYGYTF
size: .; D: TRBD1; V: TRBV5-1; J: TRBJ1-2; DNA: TGCGCCAGCAGCTCCGGACAGGGAAACTATGGCTACACCTTC; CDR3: CASSSGQGNYGYTF
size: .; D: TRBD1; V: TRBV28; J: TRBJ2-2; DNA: TGTGCCAGCAGTCTCCTCCTAGGGACAGGGGGGAACACCGGGGAGCTGTTTTTT; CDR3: CASSLLLGTGGNTGELFF
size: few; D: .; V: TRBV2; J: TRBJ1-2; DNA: TGTGCCAGCAGTGGGTACGGGGAGGATAACTATGGCTACACCTTC; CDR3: CASSGYGEDNYGYTF
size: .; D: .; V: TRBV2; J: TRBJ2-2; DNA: TGTGCCAGCAGTGTACGCCAGGAGGGCGGGGAGCTGTTTTTT; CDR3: CASSVRQEGGELFF
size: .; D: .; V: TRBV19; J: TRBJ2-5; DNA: TGTGCCAGTAGTATTTCGAAGGGTCAAGAGACCCAGTACTTC; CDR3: CASSISKGQETQYF
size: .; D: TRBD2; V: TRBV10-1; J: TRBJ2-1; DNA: TGCGCCAGCAGTCCGCTAGCGGGGCTCTACAATGAGCAGTTCTTC; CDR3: CASSPLAGLYNEQFF
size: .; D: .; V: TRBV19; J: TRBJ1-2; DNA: TGTGCCAGTACTCTCGGCTTCTATGGCTACACCTTC; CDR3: CASTLGFYGYTF
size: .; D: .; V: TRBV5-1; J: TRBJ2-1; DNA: TGCGCCAGCAGCTTCCGAAATGAGCAGTTCTTC; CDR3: CASSFRNEQFF
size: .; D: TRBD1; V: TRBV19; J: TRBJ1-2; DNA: TGTGCCAGTGGGTTGGGACAGGGTCTCTATGGCTACACCTTC; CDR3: CASGLGQGLYGYTF
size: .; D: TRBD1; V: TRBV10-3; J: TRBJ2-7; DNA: TGTGCCATCAGTGGACAGGGACAGGGAACCGAGCAGTACTTC; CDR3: CAISGQGQGTEQYF